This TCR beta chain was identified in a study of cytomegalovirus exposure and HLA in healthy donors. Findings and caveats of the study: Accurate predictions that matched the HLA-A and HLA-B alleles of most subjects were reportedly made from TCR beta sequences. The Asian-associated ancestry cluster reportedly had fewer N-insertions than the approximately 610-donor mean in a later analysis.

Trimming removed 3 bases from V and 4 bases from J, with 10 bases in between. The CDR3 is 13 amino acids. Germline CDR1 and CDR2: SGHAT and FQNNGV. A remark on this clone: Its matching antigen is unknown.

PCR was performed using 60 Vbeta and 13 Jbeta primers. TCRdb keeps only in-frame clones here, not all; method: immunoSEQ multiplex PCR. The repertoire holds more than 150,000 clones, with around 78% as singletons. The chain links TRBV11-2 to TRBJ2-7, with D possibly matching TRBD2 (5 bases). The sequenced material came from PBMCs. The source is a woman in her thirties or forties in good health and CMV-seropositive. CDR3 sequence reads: CASSFGDRYEQYF. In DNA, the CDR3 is TGTGCCAGCAGCTTCGGGGATCGGTACGAGCAGTACTTC.